The 5 T cell receptor beta chains below were found in one sample sequenced in a study of shared clonotypes between healthy human individuals. The method was immunoSEQ multiplex PCR; TCRdb's version includes in-frame clones alone and lacks a portion of them. Of about 870,000 clones in the sample, almost 95% were seen once. Positive CCR7 selection of CD45RO-negative cells yielded the naive CD8 cells, and terminally differentiated effector memory CD45RA+ cells were excluded. Specimen: naive CD8+ T cells sorted from blood. The receptor source for this set is a man younger than 45 in good health.

The V call is TRBV9, the J call TRBJ2-7; 7 bases align to TRBD2. Germline CDR1 is SGDLS and CDR2 is YYNGEE. Trimming cost V 0 bases and J 4 bases; bases outside gene matches: 7. This CDR3 region has 15 residues. DNA for the CDR3: TGTGCCAGCAGCGTAGAAAGCGGGACCAAGTACGAGCAGTACTTC. It codes for CASSVESGTKYEQYF.

CDR3 amino acids: CASSPGLAGIQETQYF. The CDR3 bases are TGCGCCAGCAGCCCAGGACTAGCGGGGATCCAAGAGACCCAGTACTTC. This chain connects TRBV5-1 to TRBJ2-5; TRBD2 matches 12 bases. J was trimmed by 1 base and V by 4 bases; bases with no gene match: 5. The CDR3 contains 16 residues. The germline CDR1 and CDR2 sequences are SGHRS and YFSETQ.

The chain has TRBV29-1 and TRBJ2-1; no reliable D call. Germline CDR1 SQVTM, CDR2 ANQGSEA. This CDR3 has 13 amino acids. Trimming removed 7 bases at V and 1 base at J, with 11 bases between. The CDR3 sequence: CSANRVSYNEQFF. CDR3 DNA: TGCAGCGCGAACAGAGTTTCCTACAATGAGCAGTTCTTC.

Comment on this clone: Germline is not matched at one junction end, which may reflect a read error. V usage is TRBV28 and J usage is TRBJ2-7, with 11 bases matching TRBD2. This CDR3 region has 14 residues. Looked up from germline, CDR1 is MDHEN and CDR2 is SYDVKM. CDR3 bases: TGTGCCAGCAGTGGAGGGACGGGACTAGCGGATCAGCACTTC. It translates to CASSGGTGLADQHF. Complete variable domain (other parts from reference TRBV28 and TRBJ2-7): DVKVTQSSRYLVKRTGEKVFLECVQDMDHENMFWYRQDPGLGLRLIYFSYDVKMKEKGDIPEGYSVSREKKERFSLILESASTNQTSMYLCASSGGTGLADQHFGPGTRLTVT.

The chain recombines TRBV19 with TRBJ2-7, with 7 bases fitting TRBD1. Germline V lookup: CDR1 LNHDA, CDR2 SQIVND (reference sequence). The J segment lost 4 bases and the V segment lost 4 bases, leaving 7 bases of the junction unmatched. The CDR3 has 14 residues. The CDR3 nucleotides read TGTGCCAGTAGTAAGAGGGGGCTTGGGTACGAGCAGTACTTC. Amino acid sequence: CASSKRGLGYEQYF.